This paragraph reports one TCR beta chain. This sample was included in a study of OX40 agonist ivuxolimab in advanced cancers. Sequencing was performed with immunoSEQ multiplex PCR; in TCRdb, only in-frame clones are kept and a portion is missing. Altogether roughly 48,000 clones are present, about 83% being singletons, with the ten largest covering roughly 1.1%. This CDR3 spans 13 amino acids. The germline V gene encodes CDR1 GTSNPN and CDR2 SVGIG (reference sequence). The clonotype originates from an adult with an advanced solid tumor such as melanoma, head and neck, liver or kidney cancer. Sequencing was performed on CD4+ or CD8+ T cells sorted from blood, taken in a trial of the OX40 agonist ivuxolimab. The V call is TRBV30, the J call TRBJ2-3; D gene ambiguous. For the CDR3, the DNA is TGTTCCCTTATTCGAGGATCCACAGATACGCAGTATTTT. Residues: CSLIRGSTDTQYF.